This T cell receptor beta chain was recorded in a study of T cells in Graves' hyperthyroidism and ophthalmopathy. This clonotype has only a few counts. RNA transcripts yielded amplified TCR beta CDR3 regions. The HTBI primer set was used in a first-round RT-PCR of the TCR CDR3. TCRdb processed the multiplex PCR reads anew with MiXCR; each CDR3 protein has one entry. The sample has over 400,000 distinct CDR3 sequences, approximately 22% seen once. This clonotype was obtained from a woman between 70 and 85 years old with Graves' ophthalmopathy. The source material was blood.

CDR3 nucleotides: TGTGCCAGCAGCCAAGGATGGTACGAGCAGTACTTC. Protein product: CASSQGWYEQYF. The chain uses TRBV14 and TRBJ2-7; no reliable D call. Trimming shortened V by 1 base and J by 4 bases, and 5 bases separated the two germline ends. CDR1 and CDR2 from the germline V gene are SGHDN and FVKESK. CDR3 length: 12 amino acids.